This TCR beta chain was obtained from a study of early T cells in non-severe SARS-CoV-2 infection. Many counts were recorded for this clonotype. Its antigen is undetermined. Germline loops: CDR1 SEHNR, CDR2 FQNEAQ (reference sequence). The CDR3 spans 15 residues. V dropped 6 bases and J dropped 0; count of bases not matched to a gene: 5. Findings of the study overall: Missing private and CD4 specificities, VDJdb matching favored anti-spike CD8 responses.

Via MiXCR, TCRdb re-called the 5' RACE reads, giving one row per CDR3 protein. Of tens of thousands of distinct CDR3 sequences in the sample, around an eighth were seen once. V and J are TRBV7-9 and TRBJ2-3, with 8 bases aligning to TRBD2. This clonotype was sampled from an adult who was a healthcare worker with PCR-confirmed SARS-CoV-2 infection or an uninfected control (not recorded which). Source material: whole blood. As DNA, the CDR3 is TGTGCCAGCAGTTCTAGCGGGTGGAGCACAGATACGCAGTATTTT. Its translation: CASSSSGWSTDTQYF.